These 25 T cell receptor beta chains were all obtained from the same sample, sequenced in a study of T cells in Graves' hyperthyroidism and ophthalmopathy. What was amplified from RNA transcripts were TCR beta CDR3 regions. An initial round of RT-PCR targeting the TCR CDR3 relied on the HTBI primer set. MiXCR, applied by TCRdb to the multiplex PCR reads, yields one record per CDR3 protein. In the table there are hundreds of thousands of distinct CDR3 sequences, approximately 16% of which are singletons. Sequencing used blood. The receptors derive from a woman aged 18-29 years with Graves' hyperthyroidism.

This clonotype has ten or more counts. The chain recombines TRBV12-3 or TRBV12-4 with TRBJ2-2; D is perhaps TRBD1 (5 bases). The CDR3 consists of 14 residues. The germline V and J ends were trimmed by 6 bases and 6 bases, with 14 bases remaining between them. For the CDR3, the DNA is TGTGCCAGCAGCCGATTTCAGGGCGCCGGGGAGCTGTTTTTT. It specifies CASSRFQGAGELFF.

The rearrangement joins TRBV6-5 to TRBJ2-1, with D unclear. Germline V gene lookup returns CDR1 MNHEY and CDR2 SVGAGI. V gave up 1 base and J gave up 9 bases, with 7 bases separating them. The CDR3 contains 12 residues. The CDR3 region is CASSYFGVEQFF. In DNA form, the CDR3 reads TGTGCCAGCAGTTACTTTGGGGTTGAGCAGTTCTTC.

This clonotype was seen at least ten times. In DNA, the CDR3 is TGTGCCAGCAGCTTAGGGGGTAGCGCGTGGGGGACAGCGCAGTTCTTC. Amino acid sequence: CASSLGGSAWGTAQFF. V is TRBV7-2 and J is TRBJ2-1, with 7 nucleotides matching TRBD1. The germline CDR1 and CDR2 sequences are SGHTA and FQGNSA. This CDR3 region has 16 residues. With V trimmed by 1 base and J by 12 bases, 15 bases remained unmatched.

V usage is TRBV7-9 and J usage is TRBJ1-4, with 7 bases matching TRBD1. V was clipped by 5 bases and J by 5 bases; unmatched bases: 8. The CDR3 extends over 15 amino acids. Germline CDR1 SEHNR, CDR2 FQNEAQ (reference sequence). The CDR3, as DNA: TGTGCCAGCAGCCCCCGGACAGGCTTCAATGAAAAACTGTTTTTT. Its translation: CASSPRTGFNEKLFF.

This clonotype was recorded a few times. This may arise from a read error, as a much more abundant clone is one base away. Here the CDR3 DNA reads TGTGCCAGCAGCCCCCCGCAGGACAGCTTTAATGAAAAACTGTTTTTT. This gives the protein CASSPPQDSFNEKLFF. This chain links TRBV7-2 with TRBJ1-4, with D tentatively TRBD1 (6 bases). The CDR3 totals 16 residues. Germline lookup yields CDR1 SGHTA and CDR2 FQGNSA. V was pared by 5 bases and J by 4 bases, with 17 bases between.

The chain recombines TRBV2 with TRBJ2-7; D is possibly TRBD1 (7 bases). V gave up 6 bases and J gave up 1 base, with 16 bases separating them. CDR3 length: 15 amino acids. From germline, CDR1 is SNHLY and CDR2 FYNNEI. The CDR3 nucleotides read TGTGCCAGCAGCCAGGAGGGGGCACCTTCCTACGAGCAGTACTTC. Its translation is CASSQEGAPSYEQYF.

This clonotype was seen at least ten times. CDR3 amino acids: CASSYLGGLSSYEQYF. The CDR3 DNA follows: TGTGCCAGCAGTTATCTGGGGGGCCTTAGCTCCTACGAGCAGTACTTC. The chain couples TRBV6-5 to TRBJ2-7; D may correspond to TRBD1 or TRBD2 (6 bases each). The CDR3 loop spans 16 amino acids. CDR1 is MNHEY and CDR2 is SVGAGI in the germline V gene. V lost 3 bases to trimming and J lost 0 bases, with 15 bases between them.

The V and J genes are TRBV6-5 and TRBJ1-2; a possible D gene is TRBD1 (6 bases). V was clipped by 0 bases and J by 6 bases, with 17 bases between them. CDR3 length equals 16 residues. The germline CDR1 and CDR2 sequences are MNHEY and SVGAGI. CDR3 sequence (DNA): TGTGCCAGCAGTTACTCTACAGGGATGAGTTTTAATGGCTACACCTTC. This gives the protein CASSYSTGMSFNGYTF.

This sequence joins TRBV19 and TRBJ2-7, with D perhaps TRBD1 (7 bases). Trimming removed 4 bases from V and 2 bases from J, with 15 bases in between. This CDR3 region has 15 residues. CDR1 and CDR2 from the germline V gene are LNHDA and SQIVND (reference sequence). The CDR3 coding sequence is TGTGCCAGTAGTAGCGGCCAGGGGGGTCCCTACGAGCAGTACTTC. Translated, it gives CASSSGQGGPYEQYF. The full variable domain, in which reference TRBV19 and TRBJ2-7 provide the parts outside the CDR3, is DGGITQSPKYLFRKEGQNVTLSCEQNLNHDAMYWYRQDPGQGLRLIYYSQIVNDFQKGDIAEGYSVSREKKESFPLTVTSAQKNPTAFYLCASSSGQGGPYEQYFGPGTRLTVT.

This clonotype was recorded many times. The chain combines TRBV5-1 with TRBJ2-7, with D perhaps TRBD1 (6 bases). The CDR3 is 13 amino acids. The V gene's germline CDR1 is SGHRS and CDR2 YFSETQ. Trimming stripped 3 bases from V and 7 bases from J, with 14 bases between. CDR3 nucleotides: TGCGCCAGCAGCTGGGACAACCGTTATGAGCAGTACTTC. Its translation is CASSWDNRYEQYF.

There are a few counts of this clonotype. This chain links TRBV28 with TRBJ1-3; TRBD1 matches at 8 bases. Germline assignment: CDR1 MDHEN and CDR2 SYDVKM. V shed 2 bases, J shed 2 bases, and the junction held 5 bases outside the gene matches. CDR3 length: 16 amino acids. CDR3 DNA: TGTGCCAGCAGTTTAATACGGACAGGGCCTGGAAACACCATATATTTT. As protein: CASSLIRTGPGNTIYF.

The sample holds many counts of this clonotype. The genes are TRBV6-1 and TRBJ1-1; D unclear. The germline CDR1 and CDR2 sequences are MNHNS and SASEGT. Trimming stripped 7 bases from V and 0 bases from J, with 12 bases between. CDR3 size: 14 residues. CDR3 loop: CASTPGGVNTEAFF. CDR3 sequence (DNA): TGTGCCAGCACCCCCGGCGGGGTGAACACTGAAGCTTTCTTT.

This clonotype was found a few times. The chain recombines TRBV7-9 with TRBJ1-1, with D uncertain. The germline V gene encodes CDR1 SEHNR and CDR2 FQNEAQ (reference sequence). V was trimmed by 1 base and J by 7 bases, leaving 7 bases between them. This CDR3 region has 12 residues. CDR3 DNA sequence: TGTGCCAGCAGCTTAGGAGAAATTGAAGCTTTCTTT. The encoded protein is CASSLGEIEAFF.

The V and J genes are TRBV11-3 and TRBJ2-3; no firm D call. Germline CDR1 reads SGHNT; CDR2 reads YENEEA. The CDR3 is 12 amino acids. V was clipped by 4 bases and J by 9 bases, with 11 bases between them. Written as DNA, the CDR3 is TGTGCCAGCAGCTCGAGGCTTGGGACGCAGTATTTT. Translation: CASSSRLGTQYF.

The chain recombines TRBV29-1 with TRBJ1-2; tentative D call: TRBD1 (5 bases). Deletions cut 0 bases from V and 6 bases from J, with 11 bases between. This CDR3 has 13 residues. Germline V gene sequence: CDR1 SQVTM, CDR2 ANQGSEA. CDR3 loop: CSVEEGGTDGYTF. CDR3 nucleotide sequence: TGCAGCGTTGAAGAGGGGGGGACCGATGGCTACACCTTC.

This clonotype was recorded many times. This chain joins TRBV30 and TRBJ2-1; TRBD1 matches 8 bases. CDR1 and CDR2 from the germline V gene are GTSNPN and SVGIG (reference sequence). The ends lost 5 bases at V and 7 bases at J; junction bases unmatched: 10. The CDR3 loop spans 14 amino acids. The CDR3: CAWDPGTGSNEQFF. For the CDR3, the DNA is TGTGCCTGGGACCCCGGGACAGGTTCGAATGAGCAGTTCTTC.

The sample holds a few counts of this clonotype. V and J are TRBV6-1 and TRBJ2-7; D is ambiguous. The CDR3 runs 14 residues. V shed 6 bases and J shed 0 bases, with 12 bases lying between them. CDR1 is MNHNS and CDR2 is SASEGT in the germline V gene. The CDR3 DNA is TGTGCCAGCAGCCGGACCGTATCCTCCTACGAGCAGTACTTC. Protein: CASSRTVSSYEQYF.

This chain connects TRBV9 to TRBJ2-3, with 15 positions matching TRBD2. The CDR3 is 18 residues long. After removal of 3 bases from V and 4 bases from J, the junction contained 9 bases not matched to a gene. Germline V gives CDR1 SGDLS, CDR2 YYNGEE. The CDR3 protein is CASSATGTSGGTPDTQYF. CDR3 coding DNA: TGTGCCAGCAGCGCTACCGGGACTAGCGGGGGGACGCCAGATACGCAGTATTTT.

This clonotype has at least ten counts. The rearrangement links TRBV5-1 to TRBJ1-1, with 7 positions matching TRBD1. V was pared by 0 bases and J by 0 bases, with 5 bases of the junction left unmatched. CDR1 and CDR2 (germline): SGHRS, YFSETQ. The CDR3 is made up of 16 amino acids. The CDR3 spells CASSLGDRDMNTEAFF. The CDR3 DNA follows: TGCGCCAGCAGCTTGGGTGACAGGGACATGAACACTGAAGCTTTCTTT.

This clonotype was recorded many times. The gene calls are TRBV5-1 and TRBJ1-2; D is possibly TRBD1 (5 bases). This CDR3 region has 15 residues. The germline V gene has CDR1 SGHRS and CDR2 YFSETQ. V lost 2 bases, J lost 4 bases, and 15 bases lay in between. The CDR3 here is CASSFEGAPLYGYTF. Here the CDR3 DNA reads TGCGCCAGCAGCTTTGAAGGGGCCCCGCTCTATGGCTACACCTTC.

This clonotype came up many times. This sequence joins TRBV18 and TRBJ2-3, with a weak D call TRBD2 (5 bases). The germline CDR1 and CDR2 sequences are KGHSH and LQKENI. V dropped 1 base and J dropped 3 bases, with 8 bases sitting between them. There are 14 residues in the CDR3. The CDR3, as DNA: TGTGCCAGCTCACCACGGAGGACTACAGATACGCAGTATTTT. Translating it yields CASSPRRTTDTQYF.

The sample holds many counts of this clonotype. The rearrangement links TRBV28 to TRBJ2-6, with D possibly being TRBD1 or TRBD2 (6 bases each). Germline V CDR1 and CDR2: MDHEN, SYDVKM. The CDR3 length is 15 residues. The ends were cut back, 6 bases at V and 2 bases at J, with 11 bases in the middle. CDR3 in amino acids: CASRKGGTGANVLTF. The CDR3 DNA reads as TGTGCCAGCAGAAAGGGGGGAACTGGGGCCAACGTCCTGACTTTC.

The rearrangement joins TRBV20-1 to TRBJ2-3; TRBD2 aligns across 12 bases. Germline trimming cut 8 bases from V and 4 bases from J; bases unmatched to any gene: 7. Germline CDR1 and CDR2: DFQATT and SNEGSKA (reference sequence). There are 14 residues in the CDR3. The CDR3: CSTTRLAGADTQYF. Written as DNA, the CDR3 is TGCAGTACAACCCGACTAGCGGGGGCAGATACGCAGTATTTT.

In its sample, this clonotype was seen many times. The chain employs TRBV28 and TRBJ2-4; either TRBD1 or TRBD2 may supply D (7 bases each). Trimming took 2 bases from V and 9 from J, leaving 20 bases between them. This CDR3 region has 16 residues. The germline V gene has CDR1 MDHEN and CDR2 SYDVKM. The CDR3 reads CASSLRGPAGRGIQYF. CDR3 DNA sequence: TGTGCCAGCAGTTTAAGGGGGCCAGCGGGACGGGGCATTCAGTACTTC.

The V call is TRBV9, the J call TRBJ2-1; D is perhaps TRBD2 (6 bases). CDR3 size: 15 residues. CDR1 is SGDLS, CDR2 YYNGEE, per germline. V lost 0 bases and J lost 6, with 13 bases in between. Here the CDR3 reads CASSVVLANINEQFF. DNA for the CDR3: TGTGCCAGCAGCGTAGTTCTAGCGAACATCAATGAGCAGTTCTTC.